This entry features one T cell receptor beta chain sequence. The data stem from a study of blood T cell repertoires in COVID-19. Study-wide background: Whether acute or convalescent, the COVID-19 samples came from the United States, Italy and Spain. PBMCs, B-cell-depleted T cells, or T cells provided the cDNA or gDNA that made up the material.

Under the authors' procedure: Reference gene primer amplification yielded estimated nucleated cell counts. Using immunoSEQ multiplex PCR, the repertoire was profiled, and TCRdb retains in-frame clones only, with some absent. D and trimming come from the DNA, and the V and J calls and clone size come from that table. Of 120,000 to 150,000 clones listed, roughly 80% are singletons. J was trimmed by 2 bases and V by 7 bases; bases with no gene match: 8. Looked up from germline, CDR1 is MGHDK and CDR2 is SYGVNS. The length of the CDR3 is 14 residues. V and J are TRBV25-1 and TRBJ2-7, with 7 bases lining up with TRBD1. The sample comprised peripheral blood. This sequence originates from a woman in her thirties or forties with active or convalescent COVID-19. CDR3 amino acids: CASTNIGGPYEQYF. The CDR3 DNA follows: TGTGCCAGCACTAATATAGGGGGCCCCTACGAGCAGTACTTC.